The 30 T cell receptor beta chains given below trace back to one sample, sequenced in a study of blood T cell repertoires in COVID-19. Sequenced by immunoSEQ multiplex PCR; TCRdb stores in-frame clones only, minus some. The sample consists of 150,000 to 160,000 clones, roughly four fifths of them appearing once. Sequences were obtained from peripheral blood. Source of these receptors: a man older than 75 with acute or convalescent COVID-19.

The chain links TRBV5-1 to TRBJ2-2; 12 nucleotides match TRBD1. The CDR3 has 15 amino acids. Germline loops: CDR1 SGHRS, CDR2 YFSETQ. V lost 3 bases, J lost 7 bases, and 4 bases stayed unmatched. CDR3 region: CASSWGQGASGELFF. The CDR3 nucleotides read TGCGCCAGCAGCTGGGGACAGGGGGCAAGCGGGGAGCTGTTTTTT.

Points on this clone: Different DNA sequences within this sample yield the same CDR3. CDR3 sequence reads: CASGLGRNTEAFF. The CDR3 DNA follows: TGTGCTAGTGGTTTGGGCAGGAACACTGAAGCTTTCTTT. The gene calls are TRBV12-5 and TRBJ1-1; D ambiguous. Trimming left V 1 base short and J 1 base short, with 4 bases between. The CDR3 length is 13 residues. CDR1 is LGHNT and CDR2 is FRNRAP in the germline V gene.

This clone was picked up one time. V and J are TRBV4-1 and TRBJ1-2; D ambiguous. Deletions cut 1 base from V and 6 bases from J, with 9 bases between. CDR1 MGHRA and CDR2 YSYEKL come from the germline V gene. The CDR3 contains 13 residues. CDR3 sequence reads: CASSQVAGNGYTF. The CDR3 nucleotides read TGCGCCAGCAGCCAAGTTGCGGGGAATGGCTACACCTTC.

J is TRBJ1-3 and V is TRBV5-8; the D gene is possibly TRBD1 (6 bases). The germline V gene has CDR1 SGHTS and CDR2 YDEGEE. This CDR3 spans 17 amino acids. Trimming took off 2 bases at V and 0 bases at J, with 15 bases between the two ends. The CDR3 here is CASSFGGASYSGNTIYF. Here the CDR3 DNA reads TGTGCCAGCAGCTTTGGGGGGGCCTCCTACTCTGGAAACACCATATATTTT.

In this sample, this clone turned up a few times. The J gene is TRBJ1-1, the V gene TRBV7-7; D unresolved. V dropped 3 bases and J dropped 1 base, with 6 bases sitting between them. This CDR3 is 13 amino acids long. Germline CDR1 and CDR2: SSHAT and FNYEAQ (reference sequence). CDR3 bases: TGTGCCAGCAGCTTTACAGAGAACACTGAAGCTTTCTTT. This gives the protein CASSFTENTEAFF.

The CDR3 reads CASSLDLHFTDTQYF. The CDR3 DNA reads as TGTGCCAGCAGCTTAGACCTTCACTTCACAGATACGCAGTATTTT. The chain uses TRBV7-2 and TRBJ2-3; D is undetermined. The CDR3 sequence is 15 residues long. Germline CDR1 SGHTA, CDR2 FQGNSA. Trimming shortened V by 1 base and J by 2 bases, and 10 bases separated the two germline ends. Combining the CDR3 with reference TRBV7-2 and TRBJ2-3 gives the whole variable domain GAGVSQSPSNKVTEKGKDVELRCDPISGHTALYWYRQSLGQGLEFLIYFQGNSAPDKSGLPSDRFSAERTGGSVSTLTIQRTQQEDSAVYLCASSLDLHFTDTQYFGPGTRLTVL.

The chain couples TRBV11-3 to TRBJ2-7; 11 bases fit TRBD2. There are 14 residues in the CDR3. J lost 2 bases, V lost 6 bases, and 3 bases had no gene match. Looked up from germline, CDR1 is SGHNT and CDR2 is YENEEA. This CDR3 is CASSPTSGAYEQYF. The CDR3 coding sequence is TGTGCCAGCAGTCCGACTAGCGGGGCCTACGAGCAGTACTTC.

The chain links TRBV7-8 to TRBJ1-5, with a weak D call TRBD1 (6 bases). The ends were cut back, 2 bases at V and 0 bases at J, with 14 bases in the middle. This CDR3 spans 17 amino acids. Germline CDR1 SGHVS, CDR2 FQNEAQ. Here the CDR3 reads CASSLLTGGDSNQPQHF. The CDR3 DNA sequence: TGTGCCAGCAGCTTATTGACAGGAGGCGATAGCAATCAGCCCCAGCATTTT. Filled out from reference TRBV7-8 and TRBJ1-5, the complete variable domain reads GAGVSQSPRYKVAKRGQDVALRCDPISGHVSLFWYQQALGQGPEFLTYFQNEAQLDKSGLPSDRFFAERPEGSVSTLKIQRTQQEDSAVYLCASSLLTGGDSNQPQHFGDGTRLSIL.

The chain links TRBV4-1 to TRBJ2-7, with D tentatively TRBD1 (6 bases). Trimming left V 2 bases short and J 9 bases short, with 23 bases between. Germline V gene data show CDR1 as MGHRA and CDR2 as YSYEKL. This CDR3 has 16 amino acids. The CDR3 loop reads CASSQNLGPGAERQYV. CDR3 in DNA: TGCGCCAGCAGCCAAAACCTCGGGCCAGGGGCTGAACGGCAGTACGTC.

The genes are TRBV27 and TRBJ1-1; D not resolved. Germline CDR1 reads MNHEY; CDR2 reads SMNVEV (reference sequence). Trimming removed 2 bases at V and 2 bases at J, with 12 bases between. This CDR3 comprises 15 residues. The CDR3, as DNA: TGTGCCAGCAGTTTAGAGTACAGTTTCAACACTGAAGCTTTCTTT. Amino acid sequence: CASSLEYSFNTEAFF.

J is TRBJ2-1 and V is TRBV29-1, with D unresolved. Deletions cut 4 bases from V and 7 bases from J, with 17 bases between. This CDR3 has 14 amino acids. The germline gives CDR1 SQVTM, CDR2 ANQGSEA. CDR3 nucleotides: TGCAGCGTTGGTAGCCGCTTCAGCTTGAATGAGCAGTTCTTC. Translating it yields CSVGSRFSLNEQFF.

The chain uses TRBV29-1 and TRBJ1-5; D perhaps matches TRBD1 (6 bases). Germline CDR1 SQVTM, CDR2 ANQGSEA. The V end lost 5 bases, the J end lost 5 bases, and 13 bases lay between the germline ends. The CDR3 loop spans 13 amino acids. The CDR3 reads CSVREGGYQPQHF. CDR3 nucleotide sequence: TGCAGCGTTCGGGAGGGGGGCTATCAGCCCCAGCATTTT.

The chain joins TRBV23-1 to TRBJ2-1, with TRBD1 matching 8 bases. TRBV23-1 is flagged as an ORF with uncertain function. The CDR3 contains 16 residues. Trimming took 0 bases from V and 7 from J; bases not matched to a gene: 8. Here the CDR3 DNA reads TGCGCCAGCAGTCAATCAACAGGGGGGTTTTCAAATGAGCAGTTCTTC. This sequence encodes CASSQSTGGFSNEQFF.

The V gene is TRBV5-6, the J gene TRBJ1-1, with 10 positions matching TRBD1. The CDR3 has 16 residues. Germline CDR1 is SGHDT and CDR2 is YYEEEE. Trimming took 4 bases from V and 0 from J; bases not matched to a gene: 6. CDR3 protein: CASSRDRGWVNTEAFF. The CDR3 coding sequence is TGTGCCAGCAGCCGGGACAGGGGATGGGTGAACACTGAAGCTTTCTTT.

This CDR3 reads CASRRDPSNQPQHF. The DNA of the CDR3 is TGCGCCAGCAGGCGGGACCCTAGCAATCAGCCCCAGCATTTT. This chain connects TRBV5-1 to TRBJ1-5; a possible D gene is TRBD1 (5 bases). The CDR3 extends over 14 amino acids. V was cut by 5 bases and J by 0 bases, with 9 bases left in between. The germline V gene has CDR1 SGHRS and CDR2 YFSETQ.

The rearrangement links TRBV29-1 to TRBJ2-1; TRBD2 matches at 10 bases. Germline V gene data show CDR1 as SQVTM and CDR2 as ANQGSEA. Germline trimming cut 6 bases from V and 6 bases from J; bases unmatched to any gene: 8. This CDR3 spans 14 amino acids. CDR3 region: CSVRQRTSGNEQFF. CDR3 DNA: TGCAGCGTCCGGCAAAGGACTAGCGGCAATGAGCAGTTCTTC.

V and J are TRBV6-5 and TRBJ2-2, with D possibly being TRBD1 (6 bases). CDR1 is MNHEY, CDR2 SVGAGI, per germline. Trimming removed 6 bases from V and 0 bases from J, with 8 bases in between. The CDR3 consists of 14 residues. CDR3 coding DNA: TGTGCCAGCAGCAGGACAGCGAACACCGGGGAGCTGTTTTTT. The encoded protein is CASSRTANTGELFF.

The J gene is TRBJ1-5, the V gene TRBV6-1; a weak D match, TRBD1 (5 bases). Trimming stripped 5 bases from V and 7 bases from J, with 18 bases between. Germline CDR1 reads MNHNS; CDR2 reads SASEGT. The CDR3 is 15 residues long. DNA of the CDR3: TGTGCCAGCAGTCCCAGACAGATTGCCCTCCAGCCCCAGCATTTT. It codes for CASSPRQIALQPQHF.

This clone was counted a few times. The chain combines TRBV6-1 with TRBJ1-2; 9 bases match TRBD1. The CDR3 has 14 residues. The trim removed 5 bases at V and 8 bases at J, leaving 9 bases unmatched. Germline lookup yields CDR1 MNHNS and CDR2 SASEGT. CDR3 coding DNA: TGTGCCAGCAGTTCTGGACAGGGGACGGGCGGCTACACCTTC. Its protein product is CASSSGQGTGGYTF.

Only a few counts were recorded for this clone. The CDR3 coding sequence is TGTGCCAGCAGGGGACAGTACTCTGGAAACACCATATATTTT. Translation: CASRGQYSGNTIYF. The chain carries TRBV6-5 and TRBJ1-3, with 7 positions matching TRBD1. With V trimmed by 6 bases and J by 0 bases, 2 bases remained unmatched. This CDR3 is 14 amino acids long. Germline assignment: CDR1 MNHEY and CDR2 SVGAGI.

The J gene is TRBJ1-1, the V gene TRBV6-1; D is uncertain. The CDR3 has 14 amino acids. Germline CDR1 and CDR2: MNHNS and SASEGT. The V and J ends lost 1 base and 8 bases respectively, with 14 bases between them. The CDR3 DNA reads as TGTGCCAGCAGTGAAGTAGGAGGGTTGGTAGAAGCTTTCTTT. Its translation: CASSEVGGLVEAFF.

This clone was found many times. The rearrangement links TRBV10-2 to TRBJ1-5, with TRBD1 as a possible D gene (6 bases). V lost 4 bases, J lost 2 bases, and 9 bases lay in between. Germline V CDR1 and CDR2: WSHSY, SAAADI. The CDR3 contains 14 residues. CDR3 in amino acids: CASSGGLGNQPQHF. CDR3 coding DNA: TGCGCCAGCAGTGGGGGGCTCGGCAATCAGCCCCAGCATTTT.

This clone was observed a few times. The CDR3 coding sequence is TGTGCCAGCAGCTTGGCGGACAGGCCTTTACCCGAGCAGTACTTC. Its translation: CASSLADRPLPEQYF. The V call is TRBV7-8, the J call TRBJ2-7; the match to TRBD1 covers 7 bases. Per the germline V gene, CDR1 is SGHVS and CDR2 is FQNEAQ. Trimming took 3 bases from V and 6 from J; bases not matched to a gene: 11. This CDR3 has 15 amino acids.

This rearrangement joins TRBV28 to TRBJ1-4; 10 bases map to TRBD1. Losses at the gene ends were 4 bases for V and 6 bases for J; bases not matched to a gene: 2. This CDR3 has 14 residues. CDR1 is MDHEN and CDR2 is SYDVKM in the germline V gene. This CDR3 is CASSSGQGYEKLFF. The CDR3, as DNA: TGTGCCAGCAGTTCGGGACAGGGGTATGAAAAACTGTTTTTT.

The CDR3, as DNA: TGTGCCAGCAGCCCTGGACTAGCGGGGGCCCGGCAGGATACGCAGTATTTT. Its translation is CASSPGLAGARQDTQYF. The V call is TRBV28, the J call TRBJ2-3, with 13 bases identical to TRBD2. CDR3 length: 17 residues. The germline V gene encodes CDR1 MDHEN and CDR2 SYDVKM. After removal of 6 bases from V and 6 bases from J, the junction contained 12 bases not matched to a gene.

The chain uses TRBV6-6 and TRBJ1-2; 8 bases fit TRBD1. The V segment lost 2 bases and the J segment 10 bases; nucleotides outside the gene matches: 6. CDR1 and CDR2 (germline): MNHNY, SVGAGI (reference sequence). This CDR3 is 13 amino acids long. CDR3 sequence: CASSYSRDRPYTF. In DNA form, the CDR3 reads TGTGCCAGCAGTTACAGCCGGGACAGGCCCTACACCTTC.

This clone was detected only once. The chain combines TRBV27 with TRBJ2-2; 8 bases match TRBD2. CDR1 MNHEY and CDR2 SMNVEV come from the germline V gene (reference sequence). Trimming cost V 3 bases and J 0 bases; bases outside gene matches: 0. The CDR3 totals 15 residues. CDR3 nucleotides: TGTGCCAGCAGTTTTAGCGGGGCGAACACCGGGGAGCTGTTTTTT. Translated: CASSFSGANTGELFF.

Comment on this clone: Other DNA variants within this sample encode the same CDR3. The chain employs TRBV7-2 and TRBJ2-3; 13 nucleotides match TRBD2. The CDR3 has 16 residues. Germline V gene sequence: CDR1 SGHTA, CDR2 FQGNSA. J was trimmed by 0 bases and V by 3 bases; bases with no gene match: 0. As DNA, the CDR3 is TGTGCCAGCAGCTTGGGACTAGCGGGGAGCACAGATACGCAGTATTTT. This translates into CASSLGLAGSTDTQYF. Looking up the rest from reference TRBV7-2 and TRBJ2-3 gives the full variable domain: GAGVSQSPSNKVTEKGKDVELRCDPISGHTALYWYRQSLGQGLEFLIYFQGNSAPDKSGLPSDRFSAERTGGSVSTLTIQRTQQEDSAVYLCASSLGLAGSTDTQYFGPGTRLTVL.

V usage is TRBV9 and J usage is TRBJ2-3, with 8 nucleotides matching TRBD2. The V segment lost 3 bases and the J segment 0 bases; nucleotides outside the gene matches: 6. The CDR3 extends over 16 amino acids. Germline assignment: CDR1 SGDLS and CDR2 YYNGEE. CDR3 loop: CASSAGLAFSTDTQYF. In DNA, the CDR3 is TGTGCCAGCAGCGCCGGACTAGCATTTAGCACAGATACGCAGTATTTT.

V and J are TRBV5-5 and TRBJ2-5; 7 bases map to TRBD1. J lost 2 bases, V lost 4 bases, and 5 bases had no gene match. The CDR3 sequence is 14 residues long. Germline CDR1 SGHKS, CDR2 YYEKEE (reference sequence). The CDR3 bases are TGTGCCAGCAGCCCCGGGACAGAACAAGAGACCCAGTACTTC. It yields the protein CASSPGTEQETQYF.